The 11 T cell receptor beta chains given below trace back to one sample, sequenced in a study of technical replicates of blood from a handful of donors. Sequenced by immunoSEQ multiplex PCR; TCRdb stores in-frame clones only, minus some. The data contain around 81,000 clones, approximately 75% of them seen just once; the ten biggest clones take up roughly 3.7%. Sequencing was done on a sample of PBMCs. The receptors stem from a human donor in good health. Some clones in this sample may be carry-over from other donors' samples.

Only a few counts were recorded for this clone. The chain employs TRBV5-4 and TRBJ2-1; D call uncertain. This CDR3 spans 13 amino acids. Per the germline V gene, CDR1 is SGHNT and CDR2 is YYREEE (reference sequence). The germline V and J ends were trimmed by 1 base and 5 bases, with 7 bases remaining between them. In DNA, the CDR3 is TGTGCCAGCAGCTTGCCCCCAGACAATGAGCAGTTCTTC. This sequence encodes CASSLPPDNEQFF.

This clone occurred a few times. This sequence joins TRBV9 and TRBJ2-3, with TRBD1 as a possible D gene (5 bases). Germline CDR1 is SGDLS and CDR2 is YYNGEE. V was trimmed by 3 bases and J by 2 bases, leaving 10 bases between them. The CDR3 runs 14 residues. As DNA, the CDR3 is TGTGCCAGCAGCGAACAGGATTTCACAGATACGCAGTATTTT. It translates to CASSEQDFTDTQYF.

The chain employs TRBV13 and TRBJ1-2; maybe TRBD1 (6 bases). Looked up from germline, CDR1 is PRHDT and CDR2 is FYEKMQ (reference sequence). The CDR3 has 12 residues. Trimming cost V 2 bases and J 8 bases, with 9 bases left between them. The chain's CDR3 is CASSLPGAGYTF. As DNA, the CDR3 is TGTGCCAGCAGCTTACCAGGGGCGGGCTACACCTTC.

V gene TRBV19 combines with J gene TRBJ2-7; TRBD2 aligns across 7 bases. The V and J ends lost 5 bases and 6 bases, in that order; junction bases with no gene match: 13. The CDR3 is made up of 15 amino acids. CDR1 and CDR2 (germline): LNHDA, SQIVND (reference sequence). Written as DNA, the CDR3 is TGTGCCAGTAGTGGCCGTTGGGCGGGAGAACCCGAGCAGTACTTC. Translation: CASSGRWAGEPEQYF.

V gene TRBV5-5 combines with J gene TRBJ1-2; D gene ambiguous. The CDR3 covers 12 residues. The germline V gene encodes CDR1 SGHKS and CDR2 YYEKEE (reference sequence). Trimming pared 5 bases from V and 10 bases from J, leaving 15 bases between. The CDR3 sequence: CASRVAGGAYTF. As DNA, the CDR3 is TGTGCCAGCAGGGTAGCGGGTGGAGCCTACACCTTC.

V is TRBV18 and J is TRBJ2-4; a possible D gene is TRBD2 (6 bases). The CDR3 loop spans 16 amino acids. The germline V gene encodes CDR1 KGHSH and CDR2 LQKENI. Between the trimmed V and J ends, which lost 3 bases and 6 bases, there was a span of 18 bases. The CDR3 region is CASSPAGIPPANIQYF. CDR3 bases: TGTGCCAGCTCACCTGCGGGGATACCGCCAGCAAACATTCAGTACTTC. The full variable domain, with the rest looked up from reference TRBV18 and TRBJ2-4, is NAGVMQNPRHLVRRRGQEARLRCSPMKGHSHVYWYRQLPEEGLKFMVYLQKENIIDESGMPKERFSAEFPKEGPSILRIQQVVRGDSAAYFCASSPAGIPPANIQYFGAGTRLSVL.

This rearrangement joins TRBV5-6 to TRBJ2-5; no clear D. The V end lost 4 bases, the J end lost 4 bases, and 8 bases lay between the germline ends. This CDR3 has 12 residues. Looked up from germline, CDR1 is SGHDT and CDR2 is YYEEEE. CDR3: CASSLPRETQYF. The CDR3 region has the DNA TGTGCCAGCAGCCTCCCCCGAGAGACCCAGTACTTC.

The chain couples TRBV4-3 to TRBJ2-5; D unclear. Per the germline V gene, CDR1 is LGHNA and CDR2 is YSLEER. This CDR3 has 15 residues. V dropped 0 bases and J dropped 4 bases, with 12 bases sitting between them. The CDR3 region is CASSQDERVRETQYF. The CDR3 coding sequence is TGCGCCAGCAGCCAAGATGAGAGAGTTCGAGAGACCCAGTACTTC.

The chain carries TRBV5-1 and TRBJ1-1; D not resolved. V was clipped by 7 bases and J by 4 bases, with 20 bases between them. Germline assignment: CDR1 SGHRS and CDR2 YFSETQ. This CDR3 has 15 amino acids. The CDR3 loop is CASRIRSAHGTEAFF. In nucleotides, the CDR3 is TGCGCCAGCCGTATAAGATCCGCTCACGGCACTGAAGCTTTCTTT.

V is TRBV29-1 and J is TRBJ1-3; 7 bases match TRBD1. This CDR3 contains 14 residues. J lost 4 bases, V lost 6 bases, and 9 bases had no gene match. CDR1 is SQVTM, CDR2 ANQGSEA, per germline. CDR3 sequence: CSVVLTGTGNTIYF. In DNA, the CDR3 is TGCAGCGTCGTCCTGACAGGGACCGGAAACACCATATATTTT.

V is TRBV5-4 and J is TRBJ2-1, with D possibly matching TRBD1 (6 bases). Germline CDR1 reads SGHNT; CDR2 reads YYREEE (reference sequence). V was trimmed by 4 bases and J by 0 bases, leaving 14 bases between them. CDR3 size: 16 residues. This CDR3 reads CASSTQGLSSYNEQFF. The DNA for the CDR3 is TGTGCCAGCAGCACACAGGGTTTGAGCTCCTACAATGAGCAGTTCTTC.